The 18 T cell receptor beta chains reported below all come from one sample, sequenced in a study of CD8 T cells in Susac syndrome. A quantity of roughly 0.5 to 1 ug RNA underwent reverse transcription using random hexamers. A single record per CDR3 protein comes from TCRdb applying MiXCR to the immunoSEQ multiplex PCR reads. Of fewer than 200,000 distinct CDR3 sequences in the sample, about 91% were seen once. The sequencing sample was made of CD4+ T cells from PBMCs. The origin of the receptors is a human donor with Susac syndrome.

The chain combines TRBV28 with TRBJ1-5; 10 bases agree with TRBD1. CDR1 MDHEN and CDR2 SYDVKM come from the germline V gene. The CDR3 has 15 residues. The trim removed 5 bases at V and 7 bases at J, leaving 8 bases unmatched. The CDR3 DNA is TGTGCCAGCAGTCTTCCGGGACAGGGGTCCCAGCCCCAGCATTTT. Its protein is CASSLPGQGSQPQHF.

For this clonotype: At one of its ends the junction is not consistent with the germline gene, which may arise from a read error. The J gene is TRBJ2-6, the V gene TRBV19, with 10 bases matching TRBD1. CDR1 and CDR2 from the germline V gene are LNHDA and SQIVND (reference sequence). The CDR3 covers 17 residues. For the CDR3, the DNA is TGTGCCAGTAGTATCCCGACAGGGGGCTCTGGGGCCAACGTTCTGACTTTC. Residues: CASSIPTGGSGANVLTF. The variable domain in full, completed from reference TRBV19 and TRBJ2-6, reads DGGITQSPKYLFRKEGQNVTLSCEQNLNHDAMYWYRQDPGQGLRLIYYSQIVNDFQKGDIAEGYSVSREKKESFPLTVTSAQKNPTAFYLCASSIPTGGSGANVLTFGAGSRLTVL.

The chain employs TRBV6-2 or TRBV6-3 and TRBJ1-4; tentatively, D is TRBD1 (5 bases). This CDR3 spans 14 amino acids. The ends were cut back, 1 base at V and 5 bases at J, with 8 bases in the middle. Germline CDR1 and CDR2: MNHEY and SVGEGT. CDR3 amino acids: CASSYLQENEKLFF. DNA of the CDR3: TGTGCCAGCAGTTACTTACAGGAGAATGAAAAACTGTTTTTT.

The genes are TRBV12-3 or TRBV12-4 and TRBJ1-4; no clear D gene. This CDR3 has 12 amino acids. V gave up 2 bases and J gave up 8 bases, with 6 bases separating them. The CDR3 loop reads CASSLSGEKLFF. The DNA of the CDR3 is TGTGCCAGCAGTTTATCTGGGGAAAAACTGTTTTTT.

The CDR3 nucleotides are TGTGCCAGCAGCACAGGGTTAGGTGAAGCTTTCTTT. It encodes CASSTGLGEAFF. The rearrangement uses TRBV6-5 and TRBJ1-1, with D possibly TRBD1 on 6 matching bases. Deletions cut 6 bases from V and 7 bases from J, with 12 bases between. This CDR3 region has 12 residues. Germline V lookup: CDR1 MNHEY, CDR2 SVGAGI.

The rearrangement links TRBV2 to TRBJ2-6, with D possibly being TRBD1 (6 bases). Germline lookup yields CDR1 SNHLY and CDR2 FYNNEI. The V end lost 3 bases, the J end lost 1 base, and 7 bases lay between the germline ends. The CDR3 consists of 15 residues. The CDR3: CASSDQGSGANVLTF. CDR3 coding DNA: TGTGCCAGCAGTGACCAGGGGTCTGGGGCCAACGTCCTGACTTTC.

The CDR3 DNA reads TGTGCCAGCTCACCCTACAGGGGTTCGAACACTGAAGCTTTCTTT. Its protein is CASSPYRGSNTEAFF. This chain joins TRBV18 and TRBJ1-1; 7 bases match TRBD1. Trimming at V came to 3 bases and at J to 1 base, leaving 5 bases not matched to a gene. The CDR3 runs to 15 residues. Germline V CDR1 and CDR2: KGHSH, LQKENI. The entire variable domain, with the rest obtained from reference TRBV18 and TRBJ1-1, is as follows: NAGVMQNPRHLVRRRGQEARLRCSPMKGHSHVYWYRQLPEEGLKFMVYLQKENIIDESGMPKERFSAEFPKEGPSILRIQQVVRGDSAAYFCASSPYRGSNTEAFFGQGTRLTVV.

The chain is built from TRBV6-6 and TRBJ2-5; TRBD1 aligns across 8 bases. Germline V gives CDR1 MNHNY, CDR2 SVGAGI (reference sequence). After removal of 7 bases from V and 3 bases from J, the junction contained 10 bases not matched to a gene. The CDR3 sequence is 15 residues long. The chain's CDR3 is CASTPPPGGEETQYF. The CDR3 DNA follows: TGTGCCAGCACTCCCCCCCCAGGGGGCGAAGAGACCCAGTACTTC.

This clonotype was observed a handful of times. The chain joins TRBV12-3 or TRBV12-4 to TRBJ1-5; TRBD1 might be the D (5 bases). The CDR3 spans 13 residues. Deletions cut 3 bases from V and 7 bases from J, with 10 bases between. The chain's CDR3 is CASSFWGNQPQHF. Here the CDR3 DNA reads TGTGCCAGCAGTTTTTGGGGGAACCAGCCCCAGCATTTT.

This CDR3 reads CSARSGAGNQPQHF. The CDR3 coding sequence is TGCAGTGCTAGATCTGGGGCTGGCAATCAGCCCCAGCATTTT. The rearrangement links TRBV20-1 to TRBJ1-5; a possible D gene is TRBD1 (5 bases). Looked up from germline, CDR1 is DFQATT and CDR2 is SNEGSKA (reference sequence). This CDR3 contains 14 residues. The germline V and J ends were trimmed by 2 bases and 2 bases, with 10 bases remaining between them.

This clonotype was seen a few times. The chain joins TRBV5-1 to TRBJ1-1; D unclear. The germline V and J ends were trimmed by 1 base and 5 bases, with 6 bases remaining between them. Germline loops: CDR1 SGHRS, CDR2 YFSETQ. The CDR3 runs 12 residues. CDR3 sequence (DNA): TGCGCCAGCAGCTTGAGTGGTACTGAAGCTTTCTTT. Its protein is CASSLSGTEAFF.

The rearrangement uses TRBV5-1 and TRBJ2-1; 8 nucleotides agree with TRBD1. Germline V lookup: CDR1 SGHRS, CDR2 YFSETQ. The CDR3 has 15 amino acids. V lost 0 bases, J lost 8 bases, and 7 bases stayed unmatched. CDR3 DNA: TGCGCCAGCAGCTTGGCACAGGGGGGCATGGATGAGCAGTTCTTC. Translated: CASSLAQGGMDEQFF.

The CDR3 bases are TGCGCCAGCAGCTTGGCCGGGACAGGACATGACGAGCAGTACTTC. It encodes CASSLAGTGHDEQYF. The rearrangement joins TRBV5-1 to TRBJ2-7; 8 nucleotides match TRBD1. Looked up from germline, CDR1 is SGHRS and CDR2 is YFSETQ. Trimming at V came to 0 bases and at J to 5 bases, leaving 7 bases not matched to a gene. The CDR3 is 15 amino acids.

The chain joins TRBV6-8 to TRBJ1-1; D uncertain. The germline gives CDR1 MNHGY, CDR2 SAAAGT. Trimming cost V 0 bases and J 6 bases, with 5 bases left between them. This CDR3 is built from 12 residues. The CDR3 DNA is TGTGCCAGCAGTTACTCCCATTCTGAAGCTTTCTTT. It yields the protein CASSYSHSEAFF.

The rearrangement links TRBV12-3 or TRBV12-4 to TRBJ2-2, with a tentative D call TRBD2 (5 bases). This CDR3 is 14 amino acids long. With 4 bases removed from V and 2 bases from J, the gap between germline ends came to 8 bases. In DNA form, the CDR3 reads TGTGCCAGCAGTTGGACTGTTAACACCGGGGAGCTGTTTTTT. Translation: CASSWTVNTGELFF.

CDR3 in DNA: TGTGCCAGCAGCCCTAACCTTAACAGGGGGCGCGTGTCACCCCTCCACTTT. Protein sequence: CASSPNLNRGRVSPLHF. The V gene is TRBV7-3, the J gene TRBJ1-6; 9 nucleotides align to TRBD1. Germline trimming cut 5 bases from V and 10 bases from J; bases unmatched to any gene: 15. This CDR3 comprises 17 residues. Per the germline V gene, CDR1 is SGHTA and CDR2 is FQGTGA. The whole variable domain, filled in from reference TRBV7-3 and TRBJ1-6, reads GAGVSQTPSNKVTEKGKYVELRCDPISGHTALYWYRQSLGQGPEFLIYFQGTGAADDSGLPNDRFFAVRPEGSVSTLKIQRTERGDSAVYLCASSPNLNRGRVSPLHFGNGTRLTVT.

The chain joins TRBV3-1 to TRBJ2-1; TRBD2 matches at 8 bases. Germline CDR1 reads LGHDT; CDR2 reads YNNKEL (reference sequence). V dropped 5 bases and J dropped 3; count of bases not matched to a gene: 3. The CDR3 totals 14 residues. CDR3 amino acids: CASSGLADYNEQFF. CDR3 DNA: TGTGCCAGCAGCGGACTAGCTGACTACAATGAGCAGTTCTTC.

The J gene is TRBJ2-2, the V gene TRBV27; maybe TRBD1 (5 bases). Germline lookup yields CDR1 MNHEY and CDR2 SMNVEV (reference sequence). The CDR3 is made up of 15 amino acids. V dropped 2 bases and J dropped 2 bases, with 9 bases sitting between them. The CDR3 spells CASSLRTLNTGELFF. The CDR3 nucleotides read TGTGCCAGCAGTTTAAGGACACTTAACACCGGGGAGCTGTTTTTT.